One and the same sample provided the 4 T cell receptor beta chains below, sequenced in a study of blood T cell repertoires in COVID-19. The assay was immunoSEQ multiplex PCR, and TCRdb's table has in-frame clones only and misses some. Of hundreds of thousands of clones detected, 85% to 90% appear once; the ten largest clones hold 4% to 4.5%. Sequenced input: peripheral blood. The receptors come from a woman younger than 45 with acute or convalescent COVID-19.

The CDR3 DNA reads as TGTGCCAGTAGCCCTTCGGGCAGGGGTGAGCAGTACTTC. Translating gives CASSPSGRGEQYF. V is TRBV19 and J is TRBJ2-7; a possible D gene is TRBD1 (6 bases). Germline V gene data show CDR1 as LNHDA and CDR2 as SQIVND (reference sequence). The CDR3 is 13 residues long. Deletions cut 6 bases from V and 7 bases from J, with 16 bases between.

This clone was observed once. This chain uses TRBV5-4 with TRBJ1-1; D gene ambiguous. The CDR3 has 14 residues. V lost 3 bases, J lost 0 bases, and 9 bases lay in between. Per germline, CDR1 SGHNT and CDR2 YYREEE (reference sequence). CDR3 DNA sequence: TGTGCCAGCAGCTCGGGAGGGATGAACACTGAAGCTTTCTTT. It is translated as CASSSGGMNTEAFF.

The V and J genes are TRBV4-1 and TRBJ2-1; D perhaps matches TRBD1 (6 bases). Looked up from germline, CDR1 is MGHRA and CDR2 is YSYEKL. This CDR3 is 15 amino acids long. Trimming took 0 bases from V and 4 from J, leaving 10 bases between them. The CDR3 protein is CASSQELDSYNEQFF. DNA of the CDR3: TGCGCCAGCAGCCAAGAATTGGACAGTTACAATGAGCAGTTCTTC.

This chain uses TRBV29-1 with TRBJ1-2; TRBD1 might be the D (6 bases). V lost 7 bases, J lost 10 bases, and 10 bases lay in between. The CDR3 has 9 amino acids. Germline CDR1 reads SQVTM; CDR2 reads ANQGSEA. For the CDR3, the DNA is TGCAGCGCCGGACAGACCTACACCTTC. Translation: CSAGQTYTF.